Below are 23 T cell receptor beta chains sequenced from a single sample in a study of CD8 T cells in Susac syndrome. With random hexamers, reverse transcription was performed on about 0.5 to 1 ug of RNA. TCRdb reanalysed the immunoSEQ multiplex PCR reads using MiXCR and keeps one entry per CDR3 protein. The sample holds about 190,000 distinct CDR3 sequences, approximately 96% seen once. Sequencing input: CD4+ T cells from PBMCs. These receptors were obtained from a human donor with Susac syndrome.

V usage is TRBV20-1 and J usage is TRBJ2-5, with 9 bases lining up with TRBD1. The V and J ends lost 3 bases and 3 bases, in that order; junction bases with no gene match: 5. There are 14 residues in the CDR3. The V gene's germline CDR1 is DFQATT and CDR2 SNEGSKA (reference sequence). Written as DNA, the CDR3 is TGCAGTGCTAGCCGGACAGGGGAAAAAGAGACCCAGTACTTC. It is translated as CSASRTGEKETQYF.

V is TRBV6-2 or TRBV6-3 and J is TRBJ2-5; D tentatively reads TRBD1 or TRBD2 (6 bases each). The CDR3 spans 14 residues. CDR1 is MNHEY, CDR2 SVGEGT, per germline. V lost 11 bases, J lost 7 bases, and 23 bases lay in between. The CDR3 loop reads CACERGLGRRTQYF. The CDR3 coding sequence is TGTGCCTGTGAACGGGGGCTGGGAAGGAGGACCCAGTACTTC.

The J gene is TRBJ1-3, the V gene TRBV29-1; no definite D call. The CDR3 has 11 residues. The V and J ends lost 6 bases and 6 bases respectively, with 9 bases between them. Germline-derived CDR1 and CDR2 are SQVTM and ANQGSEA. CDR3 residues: CSVEHLNTIYF. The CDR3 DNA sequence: TGCAGCGTAGAGCACCTAAACACCATATATTTT.

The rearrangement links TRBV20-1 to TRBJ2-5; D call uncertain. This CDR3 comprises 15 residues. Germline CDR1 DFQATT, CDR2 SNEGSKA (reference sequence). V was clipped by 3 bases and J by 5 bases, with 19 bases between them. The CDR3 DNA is TGCAGTGCTAGCCCGGCCAGCCCCCTAAAGGAGACCCAGTACTTC. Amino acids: CSASPASPLKETQYF.

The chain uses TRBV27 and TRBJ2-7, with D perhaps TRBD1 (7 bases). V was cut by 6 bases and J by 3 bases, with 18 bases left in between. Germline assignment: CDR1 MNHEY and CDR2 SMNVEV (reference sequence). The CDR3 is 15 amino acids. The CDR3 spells CASRLAPGQHYEQYF. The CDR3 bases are TGTGCCAGCAGACTAGCCCCGGGACAGCACTACGAGCAGTACTTC.

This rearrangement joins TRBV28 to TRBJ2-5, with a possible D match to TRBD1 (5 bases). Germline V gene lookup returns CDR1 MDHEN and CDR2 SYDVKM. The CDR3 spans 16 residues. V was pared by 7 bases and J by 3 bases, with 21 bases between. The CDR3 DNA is TGTGCCAGCACCCTAGGGGCCCAGGGTTATAAAGAGACCCAGTACTTC. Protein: CASTLGAQGYKETQYF.

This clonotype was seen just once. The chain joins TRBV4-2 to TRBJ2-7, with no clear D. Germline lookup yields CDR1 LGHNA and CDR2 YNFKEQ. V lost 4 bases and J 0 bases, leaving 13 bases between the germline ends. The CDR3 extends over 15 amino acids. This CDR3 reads CASSPPWTNSYEQYF. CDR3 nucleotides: TGTGCCAGCAGCCCACCGTGGACGAACTCCTACGAGCAGTACTTC.

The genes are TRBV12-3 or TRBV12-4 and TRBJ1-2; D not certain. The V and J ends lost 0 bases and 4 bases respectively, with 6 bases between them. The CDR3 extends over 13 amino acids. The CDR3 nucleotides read TGTGCCAGCAGTTTAGCAGGGAGCTATGGCTACACCTTC. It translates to CASSLAGSYGYTF.

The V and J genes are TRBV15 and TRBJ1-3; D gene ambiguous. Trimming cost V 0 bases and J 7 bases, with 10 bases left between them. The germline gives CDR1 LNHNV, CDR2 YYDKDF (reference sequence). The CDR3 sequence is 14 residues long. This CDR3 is CATSRDLPVNTIYF. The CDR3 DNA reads TGTGCCACCAGCAGAGATCTACCCGTGAACACCATATATTTT.

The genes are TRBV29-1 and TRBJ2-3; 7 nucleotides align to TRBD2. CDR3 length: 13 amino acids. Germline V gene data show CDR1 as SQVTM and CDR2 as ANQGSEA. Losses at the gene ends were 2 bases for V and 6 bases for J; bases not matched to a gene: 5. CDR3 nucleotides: TGCAGCGTTGAAATGGGGGGGGAGGATACGCAGTATTTT. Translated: CSVEMGGEDTQYF.

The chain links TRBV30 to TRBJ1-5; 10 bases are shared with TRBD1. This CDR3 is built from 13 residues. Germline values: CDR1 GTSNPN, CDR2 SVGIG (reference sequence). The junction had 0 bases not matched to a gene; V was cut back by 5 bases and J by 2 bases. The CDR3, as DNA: TGTGCCTGGGGGACAGGGGGCAATCAGCCCCAGCATTTT. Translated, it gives CAWGTGGNQPQHF.

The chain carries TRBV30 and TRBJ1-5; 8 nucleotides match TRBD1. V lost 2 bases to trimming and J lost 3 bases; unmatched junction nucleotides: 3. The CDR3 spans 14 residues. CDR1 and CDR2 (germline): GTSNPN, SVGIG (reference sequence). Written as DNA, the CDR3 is TGTGCCTGGAGTCGGGACAGGTACAATCAGCCCCAGCATTTT. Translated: CAWSRDRYNQPQHF.

The CDR3 reads CASSDLDSQETQYF. The CDR3 DNA follows: TGTGCCAGCAGTGACCTGGACAGCCAAGAGACCCAGTACTTC. V and J are TRBV25-1 and TRBJ2-5; D perhaps matches TRBD1 (6 bases). Looked up from germline, CDR1 is MGHDK and CDR2 is SYGVNS. The V gene lost 3 bases and the J gene lost 1 base, with 9 bases spanning the gap. The CDR3 loop spans 14 amino acids.

CDR3 bases: TGTGCCAGCATTACCCCCCCGGGGGTTGAGCAGTACTTC. It specifies CASITPPGVEQYF. The chain couples TRBV6-2 or TRBV6-3 to TRBJ2-7; D possibly corresponds to TRBD2 (6 bases). CDR3 length: 13 residues. The V gene's germline CDR1 is MNHEY and CDR2 SVGEGT. The V and J ends lost 7 bases and 7 bases respectively, with 17 bases between them.

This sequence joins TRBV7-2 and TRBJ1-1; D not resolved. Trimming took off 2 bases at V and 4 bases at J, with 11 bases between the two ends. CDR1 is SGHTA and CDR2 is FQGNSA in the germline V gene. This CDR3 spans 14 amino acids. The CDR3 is CASSLLPGSTEAFF. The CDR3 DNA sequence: TGTGCCAGCAGCTTACTTCCGGGTAGCACTGAAGCTTTCTTT.

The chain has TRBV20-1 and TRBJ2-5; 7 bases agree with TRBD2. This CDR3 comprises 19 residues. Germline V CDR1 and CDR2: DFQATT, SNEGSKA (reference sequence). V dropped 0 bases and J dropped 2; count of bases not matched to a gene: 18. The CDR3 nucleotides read TGCAGTGCTAGAGATCTGGGGTTCCCAGGGATCGGGGGGCAAGAGACCCAGTACTTC. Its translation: CSARDLGFPGIGGQETQYF.

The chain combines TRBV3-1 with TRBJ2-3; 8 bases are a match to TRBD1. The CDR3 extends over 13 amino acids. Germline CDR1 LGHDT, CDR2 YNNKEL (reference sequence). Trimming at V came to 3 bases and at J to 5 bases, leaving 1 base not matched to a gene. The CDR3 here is CASSQGTGDTQYF. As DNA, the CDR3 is TGTGCCAGCAGCCAGGGGACAGGAGATACGCAGTATTTT.

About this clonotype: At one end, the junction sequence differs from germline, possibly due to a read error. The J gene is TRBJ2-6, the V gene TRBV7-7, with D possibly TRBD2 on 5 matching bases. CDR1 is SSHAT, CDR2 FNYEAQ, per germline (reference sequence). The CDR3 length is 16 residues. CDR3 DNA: TGTGCTAGCAGCCGATCGGGGTTTCGTGGGGCCAACGTCCTGACTTTC. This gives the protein CASSRSGFRGANVLTF.

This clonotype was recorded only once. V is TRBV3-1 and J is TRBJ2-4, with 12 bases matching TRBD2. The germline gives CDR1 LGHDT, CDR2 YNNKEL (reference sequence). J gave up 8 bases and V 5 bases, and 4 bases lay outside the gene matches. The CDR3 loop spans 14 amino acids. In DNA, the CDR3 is TGTGCCAGCAGCTGGGGACTAGCGGGCGACATTCAGTACTTC. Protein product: CASSWGLAGDIQYF.

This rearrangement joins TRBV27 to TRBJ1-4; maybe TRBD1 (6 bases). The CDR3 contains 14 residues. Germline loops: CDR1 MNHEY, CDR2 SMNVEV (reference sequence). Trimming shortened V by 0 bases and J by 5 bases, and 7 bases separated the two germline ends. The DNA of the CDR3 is TGTGCCAGCAGTTTATCTGGACAGAATGAAAAACTGTTTTTT. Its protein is CASSLSGQNEKLFF.

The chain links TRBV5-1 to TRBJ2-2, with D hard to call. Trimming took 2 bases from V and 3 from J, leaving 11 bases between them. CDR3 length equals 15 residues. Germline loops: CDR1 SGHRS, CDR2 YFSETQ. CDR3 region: CASSFSGGYTGELFF. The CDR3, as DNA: TGCGCCAGCAGCTTTTCGGGTGGTTACACCGGGGAGCTGTTTTTT.

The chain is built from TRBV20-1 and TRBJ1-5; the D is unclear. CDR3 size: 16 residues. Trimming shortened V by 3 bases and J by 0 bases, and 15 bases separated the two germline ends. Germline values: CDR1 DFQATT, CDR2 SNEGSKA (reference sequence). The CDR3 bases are TGCAGTGCTAGTCATTTTGGGAAAAATAGCAATCAGCCCCAGCATTTT. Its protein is CSASHFGKNSNQPQHF.

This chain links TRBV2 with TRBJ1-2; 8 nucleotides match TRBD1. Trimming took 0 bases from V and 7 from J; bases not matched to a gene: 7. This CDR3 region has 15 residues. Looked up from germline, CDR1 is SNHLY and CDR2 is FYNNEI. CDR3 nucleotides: TGTGCCAGCAGTGAAGCGGGCCAGGGGGCCGGTGGCTACACCTTC. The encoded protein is CASSEAGQGAGGYTF.